One T cell receptor beta chain is described in this entry. Its antigen is unknown. This specimen belongs to a study of cytomegalovirus exposure and HLA in healthy donors. General observations from the study: Data from an earlier analysis indicated that most TCR beta V segments were productive either about 90% or about 30% of the time. A missense DCLRE1C variant was associated with V- and J-gene trimming of TCR beta chains in a later analysis, and an independent cohort replicated the association.

It was with 60 Vbeta and 13 Jbeta primers that the PCR ran. Using immunoSEQ multiplex PCR, the repertoire was profiled, and TCRdb retains in-frame clones only, with some absent. This sample yields 150,000 to 200,000 clones, of which about 70% are seen a single time; approximately 3% belongs to the top ten. The CDR3 totals 15 residues. CDR1 is SGHRS and CDR2 is YFSETQ in the germline V gene. V lost 4 bases, J lost 3 bases, and 16 bases lay in between. This chain connects TRBV5-1 to TRBJ1-1; possible D gene TRBD1, 5 bases. Source material: PBMCs. The TCR originated in a male donor in good health and CMV-seronegative. The CDR3 DNA reads as TGCGCCAGCAGCCCTGGGGGAGGGAGGTACACTGAAGCTTTCTTT. Its protein product is CASSPGGGRYTEAFF.